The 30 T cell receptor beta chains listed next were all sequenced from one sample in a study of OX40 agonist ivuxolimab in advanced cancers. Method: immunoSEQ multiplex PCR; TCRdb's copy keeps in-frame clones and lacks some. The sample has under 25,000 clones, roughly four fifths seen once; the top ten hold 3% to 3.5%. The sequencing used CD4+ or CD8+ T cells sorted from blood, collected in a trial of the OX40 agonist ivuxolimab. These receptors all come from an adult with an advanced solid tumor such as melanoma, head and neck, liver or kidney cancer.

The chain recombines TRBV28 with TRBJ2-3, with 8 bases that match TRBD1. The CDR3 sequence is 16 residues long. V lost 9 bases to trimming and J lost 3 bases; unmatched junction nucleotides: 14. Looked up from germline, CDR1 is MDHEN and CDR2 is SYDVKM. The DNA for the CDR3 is TGTGCCAGTTGCTCCCTCACAGGGGGTGTAACAGATACGCAGTATTTT. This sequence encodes CASCSLTGGVTDTQYF.

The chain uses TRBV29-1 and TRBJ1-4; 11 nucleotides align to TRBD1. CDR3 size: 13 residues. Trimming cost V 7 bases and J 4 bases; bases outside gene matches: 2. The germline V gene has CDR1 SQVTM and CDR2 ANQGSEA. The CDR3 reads CSAGTGGNEKLFF. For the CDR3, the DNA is TGCAGCGCAGGGACAGGGGGTAATGAAAAACTGTTTTTT.

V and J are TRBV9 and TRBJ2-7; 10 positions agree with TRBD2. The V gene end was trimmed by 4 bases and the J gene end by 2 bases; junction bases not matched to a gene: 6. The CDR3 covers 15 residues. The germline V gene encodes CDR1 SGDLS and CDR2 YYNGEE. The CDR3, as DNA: TGTGCCAGCAGCCCGACCGGACTAGCGGCCTACGAGCAGTACTTC. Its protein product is CASSPTGLAAYEQYF.

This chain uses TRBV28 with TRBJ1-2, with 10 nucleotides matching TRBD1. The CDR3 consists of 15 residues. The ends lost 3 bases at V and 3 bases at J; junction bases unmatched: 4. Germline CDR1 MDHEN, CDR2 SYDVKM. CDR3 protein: CASSFGGQGHYGYTF. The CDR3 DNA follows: TGTGCCAGCAGTTTCGGGGGACAGGGGCACTATGGCTACACCTTC.

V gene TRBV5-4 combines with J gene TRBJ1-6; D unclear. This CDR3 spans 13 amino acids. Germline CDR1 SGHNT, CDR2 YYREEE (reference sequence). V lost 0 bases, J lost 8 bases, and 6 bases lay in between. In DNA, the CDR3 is TGTGCCAGCAGCTTGGAGCTGGATTCACCCCTCCACTTT. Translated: CASSLELDSPLHF.

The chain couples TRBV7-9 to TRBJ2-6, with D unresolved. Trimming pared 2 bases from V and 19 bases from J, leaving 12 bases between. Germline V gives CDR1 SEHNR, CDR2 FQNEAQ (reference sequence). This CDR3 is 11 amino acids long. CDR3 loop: CASSLYQVPTF. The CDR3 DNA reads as TGTGCCAGCAGCTTATATCAGGTTCCAACTTTC.

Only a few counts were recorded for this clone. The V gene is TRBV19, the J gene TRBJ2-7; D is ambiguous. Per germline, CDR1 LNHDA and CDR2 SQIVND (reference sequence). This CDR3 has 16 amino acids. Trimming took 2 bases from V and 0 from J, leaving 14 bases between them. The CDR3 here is CASSITSTFSSYEQYF. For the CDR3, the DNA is TGTGCCAGTAGTATAACAAGCACATTCAGCTCCTACGAGCAGTACTTC.

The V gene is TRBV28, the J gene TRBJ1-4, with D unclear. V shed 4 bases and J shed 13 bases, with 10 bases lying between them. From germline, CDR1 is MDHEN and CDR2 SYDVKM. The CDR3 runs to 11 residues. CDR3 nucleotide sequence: TGTGCCAGCAGTTCGACACGGACACTGTTTTTT. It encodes CASSSTRTLFF.

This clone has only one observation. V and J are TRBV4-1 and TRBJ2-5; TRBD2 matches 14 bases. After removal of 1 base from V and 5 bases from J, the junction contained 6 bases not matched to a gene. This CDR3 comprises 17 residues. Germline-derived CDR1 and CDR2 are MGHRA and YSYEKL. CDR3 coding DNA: TGCGCCAGCAGCCAAGGGGGACTAGCGGGAGCCGTTGAGACCCAGTACTTC. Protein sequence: CASSQGGLAGAVETQYF.

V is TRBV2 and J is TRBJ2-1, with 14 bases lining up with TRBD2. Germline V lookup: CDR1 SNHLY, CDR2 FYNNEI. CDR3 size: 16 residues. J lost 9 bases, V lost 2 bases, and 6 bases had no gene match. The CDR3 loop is CASSERTSGRRGEQFF. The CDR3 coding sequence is TGTGCCAGCAGTGAAAGGACTAGCGGGAGGCGGGGTGAGCAGTTCTTC.

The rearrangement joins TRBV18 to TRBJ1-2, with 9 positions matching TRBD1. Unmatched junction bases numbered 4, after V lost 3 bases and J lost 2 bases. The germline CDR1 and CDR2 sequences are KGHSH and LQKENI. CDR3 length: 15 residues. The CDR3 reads CASSPGQGQNYGYTF. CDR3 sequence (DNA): TGTGCCAGCTCACCGGGACAGGGACAGAACTATGGCTACACCTTC.

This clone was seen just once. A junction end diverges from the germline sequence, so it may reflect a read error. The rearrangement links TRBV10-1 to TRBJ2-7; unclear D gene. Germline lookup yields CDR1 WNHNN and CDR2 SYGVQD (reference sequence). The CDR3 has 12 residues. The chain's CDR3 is CASSETLSSRNF. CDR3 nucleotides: TGCGCCAGCAGTGAGACCCTTTCGAGTAGAAACTTC.

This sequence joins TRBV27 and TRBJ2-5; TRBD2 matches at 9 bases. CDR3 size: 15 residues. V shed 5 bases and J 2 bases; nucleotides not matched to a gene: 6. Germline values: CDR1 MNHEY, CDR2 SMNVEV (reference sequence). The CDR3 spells CASSHPSGGQETQYF. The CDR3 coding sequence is TGTGCCAGCAGTCATCCCAGCGGGGGGCAAGAGACCCAGTACTTC.

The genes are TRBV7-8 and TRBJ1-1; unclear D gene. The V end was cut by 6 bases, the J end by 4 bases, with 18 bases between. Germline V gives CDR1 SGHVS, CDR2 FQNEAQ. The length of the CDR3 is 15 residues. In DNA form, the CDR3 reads TGTGCCAGCAGGGAGCTATCCTCTAGAGGCACTGAAGCTTTCTTT. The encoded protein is CASRELSSRGTEAFF.

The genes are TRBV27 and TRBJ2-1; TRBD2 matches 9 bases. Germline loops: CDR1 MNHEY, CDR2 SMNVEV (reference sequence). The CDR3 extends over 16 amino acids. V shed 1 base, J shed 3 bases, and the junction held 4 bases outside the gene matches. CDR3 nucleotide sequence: TGTGCCAGCAGTTTATTTGGCGGGAGGGACTACAATGAGCAGTTCTTC. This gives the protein CASSLFGGRDYNEQFF.

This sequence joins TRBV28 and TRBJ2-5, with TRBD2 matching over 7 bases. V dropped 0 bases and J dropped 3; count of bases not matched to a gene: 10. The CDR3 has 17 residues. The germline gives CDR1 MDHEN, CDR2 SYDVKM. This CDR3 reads CASSLWDWGRGEETQYF. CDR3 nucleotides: TGTGCCAGCAGTTTATGGGATTGGGGACGGGGGGAAGAGACCCAGTACTTC.

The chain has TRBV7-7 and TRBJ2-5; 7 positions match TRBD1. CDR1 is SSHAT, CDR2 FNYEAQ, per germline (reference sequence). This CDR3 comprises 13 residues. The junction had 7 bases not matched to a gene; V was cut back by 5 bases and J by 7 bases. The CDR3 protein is CASSQGQHATQYF. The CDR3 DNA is TGTGCCAGCAGCCAGGGACAGCACGCGACCCAGTACTTC.

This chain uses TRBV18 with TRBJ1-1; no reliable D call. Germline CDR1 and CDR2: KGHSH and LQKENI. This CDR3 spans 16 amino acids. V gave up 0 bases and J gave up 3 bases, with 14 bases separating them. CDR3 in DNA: TGTGCCAGCTCACCACCGTTGAGAGGTAGGCACACTGAAGCTTTCTTT. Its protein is CASSPPLRGRHTEAFF.

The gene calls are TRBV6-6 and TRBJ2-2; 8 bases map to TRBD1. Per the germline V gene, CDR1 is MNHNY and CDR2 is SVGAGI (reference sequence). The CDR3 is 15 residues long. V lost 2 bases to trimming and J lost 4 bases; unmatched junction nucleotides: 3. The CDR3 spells CASSYRTGFTGELFF. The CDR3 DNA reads TGTGCCAGCAGTTACCGGACAGGGTTCACCGGGGAGCTGTTTTTT.

CDR3 sequence reads: CASSLQQGTQPQHF. As DNA, the CDR3 is TGTGCCAGCAGTTTACAACAGGGAACTCAGCCCCAGCATTTT. This rearrangement joins TRBV28 to TRBJ1-5, with a tentative D call TRBD1 (6 bases). From germline, CDR1 is MDHEN and CDR2 SYDVKM. This CDR3 comprises 14 residues. The V end lost 2 bases, the J end lost 6 bases, and 11 bases lay between the germline ends.

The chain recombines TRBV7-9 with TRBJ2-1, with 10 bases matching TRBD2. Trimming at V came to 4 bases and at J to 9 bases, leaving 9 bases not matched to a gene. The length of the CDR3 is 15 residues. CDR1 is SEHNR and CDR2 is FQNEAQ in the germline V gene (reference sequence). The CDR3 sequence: CASSSLAGAFGEQFF. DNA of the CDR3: TGTGCCAGCAGCTCTCTAGCGGGAGCGTTTGGTGAGCAGTTCTTC.

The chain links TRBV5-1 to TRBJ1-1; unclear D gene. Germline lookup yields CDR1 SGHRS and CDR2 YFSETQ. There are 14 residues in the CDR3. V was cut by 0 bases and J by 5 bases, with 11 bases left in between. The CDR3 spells CASSLELLRTEAFF. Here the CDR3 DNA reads TGCGCCAGCAGCTTGGAACTCCTGAGGACTGAAGCTTTCTTT.

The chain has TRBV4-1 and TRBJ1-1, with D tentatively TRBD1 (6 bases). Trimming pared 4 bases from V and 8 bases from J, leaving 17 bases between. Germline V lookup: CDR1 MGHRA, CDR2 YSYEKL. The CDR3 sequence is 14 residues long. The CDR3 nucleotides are TGCGCCAGCAGCCCCCTTGGGGGGCCGTTCGAAGCTTTCTTT. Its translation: CASSPLGGPFEAFF.

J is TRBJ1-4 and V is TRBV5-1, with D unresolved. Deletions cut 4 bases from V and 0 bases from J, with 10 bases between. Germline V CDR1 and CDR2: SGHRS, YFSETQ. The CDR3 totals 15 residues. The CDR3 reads CASSRAGTTNEKLFF. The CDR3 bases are TGCGCCAGCAGCCGGGCCGGAACAACTAATGAAAAACTGTTTTTT.

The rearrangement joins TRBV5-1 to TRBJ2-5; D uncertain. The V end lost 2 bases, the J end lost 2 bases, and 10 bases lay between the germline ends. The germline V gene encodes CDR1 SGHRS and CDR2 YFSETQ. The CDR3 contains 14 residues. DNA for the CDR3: TGCGCCAGCAGCTTAACCACCAGTCAAGAGACCCAGTACTTC. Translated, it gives CASSLTTSQETQYF.

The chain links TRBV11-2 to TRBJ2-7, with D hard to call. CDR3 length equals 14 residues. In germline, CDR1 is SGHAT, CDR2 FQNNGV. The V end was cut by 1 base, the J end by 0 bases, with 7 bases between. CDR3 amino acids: CASSLGWASYEQYF. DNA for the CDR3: TGTGCCAGCAGCTTAGGTTGGGCCTCCTACGAGCAGTACTTC. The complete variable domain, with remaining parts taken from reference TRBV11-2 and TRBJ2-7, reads EAGVAQSPRYKIIEKRQSVAFWCNPISGHATLYWYQQILGQGPKLLIQFQNNGVVDDSQLPKDRFSAERLKGVDSTLKIQPAKLEDSAVYLCASSLGWASYEQYFGPGTRLTVT.

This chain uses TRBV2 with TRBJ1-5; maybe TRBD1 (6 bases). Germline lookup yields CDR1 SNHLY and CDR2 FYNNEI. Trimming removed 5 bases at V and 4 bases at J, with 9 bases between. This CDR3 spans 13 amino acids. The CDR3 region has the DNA TGTGCCAGCAGTCCACAGGGAAATCAGCCCCAGCATTTT. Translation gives CASSPQGNQPQHF.

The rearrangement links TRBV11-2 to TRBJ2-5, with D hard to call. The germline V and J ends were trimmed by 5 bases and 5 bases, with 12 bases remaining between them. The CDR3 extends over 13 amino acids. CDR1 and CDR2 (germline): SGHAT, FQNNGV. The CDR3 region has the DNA TGTGCCAGCAGCGATGGACCACTGGAGACCCAGTACTTC. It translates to CASSDGPLETQYF.

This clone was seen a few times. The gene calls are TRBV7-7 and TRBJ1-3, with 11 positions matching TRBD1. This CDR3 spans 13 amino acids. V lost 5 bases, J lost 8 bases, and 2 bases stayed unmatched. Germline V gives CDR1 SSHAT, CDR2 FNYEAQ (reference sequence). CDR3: CASSRDRGDTIYF. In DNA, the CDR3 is TGTGCCAGCAGCCGGGACAGGGGGGACACCATATATTTT.

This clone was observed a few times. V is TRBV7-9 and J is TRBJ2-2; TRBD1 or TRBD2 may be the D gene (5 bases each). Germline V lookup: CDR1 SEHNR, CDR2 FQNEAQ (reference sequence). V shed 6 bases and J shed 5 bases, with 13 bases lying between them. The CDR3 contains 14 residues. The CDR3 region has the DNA TGTGCCAGCAGTCCGGGACGGAGGACCGGGGAGCTGTTTTTT. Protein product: CASSPGRRTGELFF.